Each of the 19 T cell receptor beta chains below was sequenced from the same sample in a study of shared clonotypes between healthy human individuals. Sequencing was performed with immunoSEQ multiplex PCR; in TCRdb, only in-frame clones are kept and a portion is missing. The data contain about 680,000 clones, around four fifths of them singletons. The source material was memory CD4+ T cells sorted from blood. Subset noted: CD45RA-negative fraction. The receptors stem from a woman aged 25 to 39 in good health.

The chain couples TRBV11-2 to TRBJ1-3, with 8 bases matching TRBD1. From germline, CDR1 is SGHAT and CDR2 FQNNGV. The CDR3 sequence is 15 residues long. With 2 bases clipped from V and 7 bases from J, the junction kept 7 bases outside the gene matches. DNA of the CDR3: TGTGCCAGCAGCTTATCCCGACAGGGGATGAACACCATATATTTT. Protein product: CASSLSRQGMNTIYF.

This clone was detected ten times or more. This chain connects TRBV7-9 to TRBJ1-2; D perhaps matches TRBD1 (6 bases). Trimming cost V 5 bases and J 3 bases, with 16 bases left between them. The germline CDR1 and CDR2 sequences are SEHNR and FQNEAQ (reference sequence). The CDR3 is 15 amino acids. This CDR3 reads CASSPGAGPDYGYTF. The CDR3, as DNA: TGTGCCAGCAGCCCGGGGGCAGGGCCGGACTATGGCTACACCTTC.

This clone was observed a single time. The chain links TRBV2 to TRBJ2-7; D may be TRBD2 (6 bases). The CDR3 sequence is 12 residues long. Trimming left V 7 bases short and J 4 bases short, with 11 bases between. The germline gives CDR1 SNHLY, CDR2 FYNNEI. This CDR3 reads CASKLEGYEQYF. The CDR3, as DNA: TGTGCCAGCAAATTGGAGGGATACGAGCAGTACTTC.

V gene TRBV5-1 combines with J gene TRBJ2-3; D gene uncertain. The V gene's germline CDR1 is SGHRS and CDR2 YFSETQ. The CDR3 sequence is 15 residues long. With 6 bases removed from V and 4 bases from J, the gap between germline ends came to 18 bases. This CDR3 is CASKAPGNTADTQYF. DNA for the CDR3: TGCGCCAGCAAAGCCCCAGGAAACACGGCAGATACGCAGTATTTT.

The rearrangement links TRBV19 to TRBJ2-1; the match to TRBD2 covers 10 bases. The germline CDR1 and CDR2 sequences are LNHDA and SQIVND (reference sequence). The CDR3 contains 13 residues. V shed 4 bases, J shed 12 bases, and the junction held 6 bases outside the gene matches. CDR3 in DNA: TGTGCCAGTAGTACCCGACTAGCGGGCCGGCAGTTCTTC. Translation: CASSTRLAGRQFF.

The V and J genes are TRBV6-1 and TRBJ1-5; no clear D gene. V was clipped by 6 bases and J by 2 bases, with 11 bases between them. This CDR3 comprises 14 residues. Germline V gene data show CDR1 as MNHNS and CDR2 as SASEGT. The CDR3 nucleotides are TGTGCCAGCAGGGCGGCATCGGGCAATCAGCCCCAGCATTTT. Residues: CASRAASGNQPQHF.

This clone has only one observation. The chain is built from TRBV11-3 and TRBJ1-2, with D hard to call. The V end was cut by 3 bases, the J end by 0 bases, with 8 bases between. The CDR3 has 14 amino acids. Germline CDR1 is SGHNT and CDR2 is YENEEA. The CDR3 bases are TGTGCCAGCAGCTTGGGCATTGCTAACTATGGCTACACCTTC. Translated, it gives CASSLGIANYGYTF.

The CDR3 reads CASSFKQGYEQYF. In DNA, the CDR3 is TGTGCCAGCAGCTTTAAACAGGGTTACGAGCAGTACTTC. The genes are TRBV7-8 and TRBJ2-7; perhaps TRBD1 as D (6 bases). CDR1 SGHVS and CDR2 FQNEAQ come from the germline V gene. Trimming removed 3 bases from V and 4 bases from J, with 10 bases in between. This CDR3 contains 13 residues. Drawing the rest from reference TRBV7-8 and TRBJ2-7, the complete variable domain is GAGVSQSPRYKVAKRGQDVALRCDPISGHVSLFWYQQALGQGPEFLTYFQNEAQLDKSGLPSDRFFAERPEGSVSTLKIQRTQQEDSAVYLCASSFKQGYEQYFGPGTRLTVT.

The chain has TRBV11-2 and TRBJ1-2; perhaps TRBD1 as D (5 bases). The CDR3 covers 14 residues. Trimming removed 4 bases at V and 6 bases at J, with 15 bases between. Germline CDR1 reads SGHAT; CDR2 reads FQNNGV. CDR3 residues: CASSSPGRINGYTF. DNA of the CDR3: TGTGCCAGCAGCTCCCCGGGACGCATCAATGGCTACACCTTC.

This chain uses TRBV29-1 with TRBJ2-7; D might be TRBD2 (5 bases). Trimming stripped 1 base from V and 0 bases from J, with 16 bases between. The CDR3 is 16 amino acids. Germline CDR1 is SQVTM and CDR2 is ANQGSEA. CDR3 DNA sequence: TGCAGCGTTGAAGCCCCCCGGGGTATGAGCTCCTACGAGCAGTACTTC. This codes for CSVEAPRGMSSYEQYF.

The chain couples TRBV19 to TRBJ1-5, with 10 positions matching TRBD1. This CDR3 comprises 16 residues. Germline V gene data show CDR1 as LNHDA and CDR2 as SQIVND (reference sequence). After removal of 4 bases from V and 3 bases from J, the junction contained 6 bases not matched to a gene. CDR3 DNA sequence: TGTGCCAGTAGTAGACAGGGGGCGCGGGACAATCAGCCCCAGCATTTT. Translating gives CASSRQGARDNQPQHF.

The rearrangement links TRBV28 to TRBJ2-7, with a weak D call TRBD2 (6 bases). CDR3 length equals 11 residues. Germline loops: CDR1 MDHEN, CDR2 SYDVKM. V shed 8 bases and J shed 3 bases, with 8 bases lying between them. CDR3 sequence: CASGTVYEQYF. CDR3 bases: TGTGCCAGCGGGACTGTCTACGAGCAGTACTTC.

This clone was recorded only once. The V gene is TRBV4-1, the J gene TRBJ2-1; D remains ambiguous. The CDR3 sequence is 17 residues long. Germline CDR1 MGHRA, CDR2 YSYEKL. Trimming pared 0 bases from V and 0 bases from J, leaving 12 bases between. The CDR3 here is CASSQEYRRSSYNEQFF. In DNA form, the CDR3 reads TGCGCCAGCAGCCAAGAATATAGAAGGTCCTCCTACAATGAGCAGTTCTTC.

This rearrangement joins TRBV6-6 to TRBJ2-1; D is uncertain. V was shortened by 0 bases and J by 9 bases, with 9 bases between the two germline ends. The CDR3 length is 13 residues. The germline gives CDR1 MNHNY, CDR2 SVGAGI (reference sequence). CDR3 amino acids: CASSYSTGFEQFF. The CDR3 nucleotides are TGTGCCAGCAGTTACTCGACCGGGTTTGAGCAGTTCTTC.

The chain has TRBV6-1 and TRBJ2-7; 8 nucleotides agree with TRBD1. The CDR3 is 14 residues long. With 1 base clipped from V and 4 bases from J, the junction kept 3 bases outside the gene matches. Germline assignment: CDR1 MNHNS and CDR2 SASEGT. CDR3 sequence: CASSEDRGVYEQYF. DNA of the CDR3: TGTGCCAGCAGTGAAGACAGGGGGGTATACGAGCAGTACTTC.

The V call is TRBV2, the J call TRBJ1-5; TRBD1 matches at 8 bases. CDR1 and CDR2 from the germline V gene are SNHLY and FYNNEI. The junction had 5 bases not matched to a gene; V was cut back by 4 bases and J by 6 bases. The CDR3 spans 14 residues. This chain's CDR3 is CASSAHDRGQPQHF. CDR3 sequence (DNA): TGTGCCAGCAGTGCCCACGACAGGGGTCAGCCCCAGCATTTT.

The chain carries TRBV5-8 and TRBJ1-2; the D is unclear. The CDR3 has 13 amino acids. V was shortened by 3 bases and J by 4 bases, with 10 bases between the two germline ends. CDR1 is SGHTS, CDR2 YDEGEE, per germline. Here the CDR3 DNA reads TGTGCCAGCAGCTACACCGGACCCTATGGCTACACCTTC. It codes for CASSYTGPYGYTF.

V is TRBV10-1 and J is TRBJ2-1; D is uncertain. With 3 bases removed from V and 5 bases from J, the gap between germline ends came to 20 bases. This CDR3 spans 17 amino acids. Per germline, CDR1 WNHNN and CDR2 SYGVQD (reference sequence). CDR3 coding DNA: TGCGCCAGCAGTGAAGGGCGACCGCCCGCGGAACACAATGAGCAGTTCTTC. Translation gives CASSEGRPPAEHNEQFF.

The chain couples TRBV15 to TRBJ1-2, with D unclear. Trimming removed 0 bases from V and 9 bases from J, with 11 bases in between. Germline V gene sequence: CDR1 LNHNV, CDR2 YYDKDF (reference sequence). The CDR3 spans 13 residues. CDR3 bases: TGTGCCACCAGCAGAGAAGGGCCCGCTAGCTACACCTTC. Translated: CATSREGPASYTF.